A selection of T cell receptor beta chains follows, all from one sample in a study of blood T cells in healthy people across ages. MiXCR was run by TCRdb on the 5' RACE reads, yielding one entry per CDR3 protein. The sample contains over a million distinct CDR3 sequences, around 42% of which appear only once. Material for sequencing was blood. These receptors came from a woman aged 18-30 years in good health. CDR3s include the opening cysteine and the closing phenylalanine or tryptophan. A D gene is named only where the DNA matches it firmly. Rows may omit the clone size; those that give it use once, few, many or a size class.

cdr3_aa cdr3_nt j_call v_call d_call clone_size
CATSDQAGAHEQYF TGTGCCACCAGTGATCAAGCGGGGGCTCACGAGCAGTACTTC TRBJ2-7 TRBV24-1 TRBD2 few
CSARDPMTRGADTQYF TGCAGTGCTAGAGATCCGATGACGCGTGGGGCAGATACGCAGTATTTT TRBJ2-3 TRBV20-1 NA NA
CATSRAADNTEAFF TGTGCCACCAGCAGAGCCGCAGATAACACTGAAGCTTTCTTT TRBJ1-1 TRBV15 NA few
CASSPGAGASYGYTF TGTGCCAGCAGCCCCGGGGCCGGGGCTTCCTATGGCTACACCTTC TRBJ1-2 TRBV7-9 NA NA
CSARAVTDTQYF TGCAGTGCCAGGGCGGTCACAGATACGCAGTATTTT TRBJ2-3 TRBV20-1 NA NA
CATSDSGLPPSRDTQYF TGTGCCACCAGTGATTCGGGACTCCCTCCCTCTCGGGATACGCAGTATTTT TRBJ2-3 TRBV24-1 NA NA
CASSLGYNYGHTF TGTGCCAGCAGCTTAGGATACAACTATGGCCACACCTTC TRBJ1-2 TRBV11-2 NA NA
CASSAGRGLAGNEQYF TGTGCCAGCAGCGCTGGTCGCGGACTAGCGGGAAATGAGCAGTACTTC TRBJ2-5 TRBV7-7 TRBD2 NA
CSARDAAGGDTEAFF TGCAGTGCTAGAGATGCGGCAGGGGGGGACACTGAAGCTTTCTTT TRBJ1-1 TRBV20-1 TRBD1 few
CANSYGNTNPGGYTF TGTGCCAACAGTTACGGTAACACCAACCCGGGGGGCTACACCTTC TRBJ1-2 TRBV6-5 NA NA
CSAGKGAYEQYF TGCAGTGCTGGTAAAGGAGCCTACGAGCAGTACTTC TRBJ2-7 TRBV20-1 NA NA
CASSLARIRATGELFF TGCGCCAGCAGCTTGGCGAGAATCCGGGCCACCGGGGAGCTGTTTTTT TRBJ2-2 TRBV5-1 NA NA
CASSLGRGSSSYNEQFF TGTGCCAGCAGCTTAGGGCGCGGGAGTAGTTCCTACAATGAGCAGTTCTTC TRBJ2-1 TRBV7-2 TRBD2 NA
CASRDPGRDYVGSYGYTF TGTGCCAGCAGGGACCCGGGACGCGATTACGTAGGTAGCTATGGCTACACCTTC TRBJ1-2 TRBV12-3/TRBV12-4 NA few
CAISEDRNYGYTF TGTGCCATCAGTGAAGACAGGAACTATGGCTACACCTTC TRBJ1-2 TRBV10-3 NA many
CASSESTTLRTDTQYF TGCGCCAGCAGTGAGTCGACAACCCTCCGCACAGATACGCAGTATTTT TRBJ2-3 TRBV10-2 NA NA
CASTDGSLYGYTF TGTGCCAGCACCGACGGGTCGCTCTATGGCTACACCTTC TRBJ1-2 TRBV6-1 NA few
CASSLMVAGGGETQYF TGTGCCAGCAGCTTAATGGTAGCGGGAGGCGGGGAGACCCAGTACTTC TRBJ2-5 TRBV11-2 TRBD2 NA
CASSVLSGAGQFF TGTGCCAGCAGTGTCCTATCTGGGGCTGGGCAGTTCTTC TRBJ2-1 TRBV25-1 NA NA
CASSFWTGRETQYF TGTGCCAGCAGCTTTTGGACAGGTCGGGAGACCCAGTACTTC TRBJ2-5 TRBV7-2 TRBD1 NA
CASSTGSTNEKLFF TGTGCCAGCAGTACTGGGTCAACTAATGAAAAACTGTTTTTT TRBJ1-4 TRBV6-5 NA NA
CASNGYGTNYGYAF TGTGCCAGCAATGGCTACGGAACAAACTATGGCTACGCCTTC TRBJ1-2 TRBV6-1 NA NA
CASSSSVGGSDEQFF TGCGCCAGCAGCTCTTCCGTGGGCGGGAGTGATGAGCAGTTCTTC TRBJ2-1 TRBV5-1 TRBD2 few
CASSLDESTRSGNTIYF TGTGCCAGCAGCTTAGACGAGTCGACCCGCTCTGGAAACACCATATATTTT TRBJ1-3 TRBV7-8 NA NA